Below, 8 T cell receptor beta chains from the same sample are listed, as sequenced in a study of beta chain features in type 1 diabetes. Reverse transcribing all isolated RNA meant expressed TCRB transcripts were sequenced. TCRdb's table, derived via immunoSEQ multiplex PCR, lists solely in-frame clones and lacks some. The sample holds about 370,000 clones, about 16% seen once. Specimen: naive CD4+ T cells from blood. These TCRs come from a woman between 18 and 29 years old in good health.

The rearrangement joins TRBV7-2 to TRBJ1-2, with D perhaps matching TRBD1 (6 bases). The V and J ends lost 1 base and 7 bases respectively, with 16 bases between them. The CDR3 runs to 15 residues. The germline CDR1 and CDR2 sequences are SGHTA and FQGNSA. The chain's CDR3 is CASSLDGTPGGGYTF. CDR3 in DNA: TGTGCCAGCAGCTTAGACGGGACACCCGGCGGTGGCTACACCTTC.

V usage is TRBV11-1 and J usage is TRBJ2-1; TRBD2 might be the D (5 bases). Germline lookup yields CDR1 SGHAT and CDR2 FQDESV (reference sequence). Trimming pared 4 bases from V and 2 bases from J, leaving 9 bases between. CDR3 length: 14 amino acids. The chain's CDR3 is CASSSGITYNEQFF. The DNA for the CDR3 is TGTGCCAGCAGCTCCGGGATCACCTACAATGAGCAGTTCTTC.

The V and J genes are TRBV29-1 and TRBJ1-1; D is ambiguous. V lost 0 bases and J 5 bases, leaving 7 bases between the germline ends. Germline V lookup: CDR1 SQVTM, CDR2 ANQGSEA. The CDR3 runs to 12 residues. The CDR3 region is CSVEDTGTEAFF. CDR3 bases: TGCAGCGTTGAAGATACGGGGACTGAAGCTTTCTTT.

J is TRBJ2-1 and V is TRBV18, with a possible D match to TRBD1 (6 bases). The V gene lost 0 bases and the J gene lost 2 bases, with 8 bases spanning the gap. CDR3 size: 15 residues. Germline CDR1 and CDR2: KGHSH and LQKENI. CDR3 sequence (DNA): TGTGCCAGCTCACCACCCAAGGGGGCCTACAATGAGCAGTTCTTC. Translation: CASSPPKGAYNEQFF.

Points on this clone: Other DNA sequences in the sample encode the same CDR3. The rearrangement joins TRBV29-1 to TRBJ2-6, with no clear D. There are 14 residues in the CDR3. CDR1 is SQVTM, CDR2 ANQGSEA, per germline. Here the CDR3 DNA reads TGCAGTGTTCTCCAGGACTCTGGGGCCAACGTCCTGACTTTC. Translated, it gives CSVLQDSGANVLTF.

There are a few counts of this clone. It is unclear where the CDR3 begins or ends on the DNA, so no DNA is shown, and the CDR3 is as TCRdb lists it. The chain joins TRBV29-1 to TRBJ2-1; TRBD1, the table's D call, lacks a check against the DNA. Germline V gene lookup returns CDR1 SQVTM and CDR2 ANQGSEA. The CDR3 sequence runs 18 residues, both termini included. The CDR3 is CSVRSYQGTGNSLRQQFF.

The CDR3 protein is CAWSVPVGGSGNTIYF. The DNA for the CDR3 is TGTGCCTGGAGTGTACCCGTAGGGGGCTCTGGAAACACCATATATTTT. The J gene is TRBJ1-3, the V gene TRBV30, with D tentatively TRBD1 (6 bases). Per the germline V gene, CDR1 is GTSNPN and CDR2 is SVGIG (reference sequence). The CDR3 length is 16 residues. V lost 0 bases and J 0 bases, leaving 12 bases between the germline ends.

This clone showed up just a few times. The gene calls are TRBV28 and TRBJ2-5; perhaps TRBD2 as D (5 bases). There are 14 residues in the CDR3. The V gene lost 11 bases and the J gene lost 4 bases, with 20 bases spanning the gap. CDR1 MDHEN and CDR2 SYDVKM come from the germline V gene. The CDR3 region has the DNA TGTGCCGCACGGAGACGGGATCGAGCAGAGACCCAGTACTTC. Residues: CAARRRDRAETQYF.